A selection of T cell receptor beta chains follows, all from one sample in a study of blood T cells in healthy people across ages. TCRdb ran MiXCR on the 5' RACE reads and lists one entry per CDR3 protein. The data contain 710,000 or so distinct CDR3 sequences, approximately 29% of them seen just once; the ten biggest clones take up just over 15%. Sequenced material: blood. All receptors derive from a woman aged 80 or older in good health. CDR3s include the opening cysteine and the closing phenylalanine or tryptophan. The D gene is left open where the match is weak. Not every row has a clone size; where given, it reads once, few, many or a size class.

size,D,J,V,CDR3,DNA
many,NA,TRBJ2-7,TRBV6-6,CASSPLGGLSYEQYF,TGTGCCAGCAGTCCCCTGGGGGGTCTCTCCTACGAGCAGTACTTC
NA,NA,TRBJ1-2,TRBV18,CASSPSQSGGYTF,TGTGCCAGCTCACCATCACAGTCGGGTGGCTACACCTTC
NA,NA,TRBJ2-3,TRBV12-3/TRBV12-4,CASRKGRLTQRGTDTQYF,TGTGCCAGCAGAAAGGGCCGATTAACTCAGAGGGGCACAGATACGCAGTATTTT
NA,NA,TRBJ2-5,TRBV5-5,CASNYRTGAGETQYF,TGTGCCAGCAACTACCGTACAGGGGCGGGGGAGACCCAGTACTTC
NA,TRBD1,TRBJ2-1,TRBV9,CASSVVGQGAPRSYNEQFF,TGTGCCAGCAGCGTAGTGGGACAGGGGGCGCCGAGGTCCTACAATGAGCAGTTCTTC
NA,TRBD1,TRBJ1-4,TRBV4-2,CASSKDRDGEKLFF,TGTGCCAGCAGCAAAGACAGGGACGGGGAAAAACTGTTTTTT
few,TRBD1,TRBJ1-2,TRBV7-9,CASSSRQGAEYGYTF,TGTGCCAGCAGCTCAAGACAGGGGGCTGAGTATGGCTACACCTTC
few,TRBD1,TRBJ1-6,TRBV3-1,CASSQVITGGSPLHF,TGTGCCAGCAGCCAAGTAATTACAGGGGGATCACCCCTCCACTTT
many,NA,TRBJ2-3,TRBV7-2,CASSLGLSDTQYF,TGTGCCAGCAGCTTAGGACTGTCAGATACGCAGTATTTT
few,NA,TRBJ1-1,TRBV6-6,CASSYHPRSTEAFF,TGTGCCAGCAGTTACCACCCACGGTCCACTGAAGCTTTCTTT
many,NA,TRBJ1-2,TRBV20-1,CSATSTGSAGYTF,TGCAGTGCTACCTCGACGGGCTCAGCCGGCTACACCTTC
many,TRBD1,TRBJ2-7,TRBV30,CAWTGGTYEQYF,TGTGCCTGGACAGGGGGAACCTACGAGCAGTACTTC
NA,TRBD1,TRBJ1-5,TRBV20-1,CSAYAGQGGNQPQHF,TGCAGTGCTTACGCGGGACAGGGAGGCAATCAGCCCCAGCATTTT
NA,TRBD1,TRBJ1-2,TRBV28,CASSPTGGRFGYTF,TGTGCCAGCAGTCCTACAGGGGGGCGTTTTGGCTACACCTTC
many,NA,TRBJ2-7,TRBV7-8,CASSFAGPPFYEQYF,TGTGCCAGCAGCTTCGCCGGGCCTCCTTTCTACGAGCAGTACTTC
many,NA,TRBJ2-1,TRBV7-8,CASIGLGGYNEQFF,TGTGCCAGCATAGGTCTAGGCGGCTACAATGAGCAGTTCTTC
NA,TRBD2,TRBJ2-1,TRBV6-6,CAGSSPRLAGYEQFF,TGTGCCGGCAGTTCGCCCAGACTAGCCGGCTATGAGCAGTTCTTC
few,NA,TRBJ1-2,TRBV2,CASSMTSTGFGYTF,TGTGCCAGCAGTATGACGAGTACAGGGTTTGGCTACACCTTC
few,NA,TRBJ1-5,TRBV30,CAWSGKQGLSNQPQHF,TGTGCCTGGAGTGGAAAACAGGGTTTAAGCAATCAGCCCCAGCATTTT
many,NA,TRBJ2-3,TRBV5-6,CASSFTGRDTQYF,TGTGCCAGCAGCTTCACAGGGCGGGATACGCAGTATTTT
many,NA,TRBJ2-1,TRBV29-1,CSVPPGASYNEQFF,TGCAGCGTCCCCCCGGGGGCCTCCTACAATGAGCAGTTCTTC
NA,NA,TRBJ2-7,TRBV6-2/TRBV6-3,CASKASTSYEQYF,TGTGCCAGCAAGGCAAGCACCTCCTACGAGCAGTACTTC
many,TRBD2,TRBJ2-1,TRBV5-1,CASSLAGGGSSSYNEQFF,TGCGCCAGCAGCTTGGCCGGGGGAGGGTCAAGCTCCTACAATGAGCAGTTCTTC
many,TRBD2,TRBJ2-5,TRBV5-4,CASSLAGVGGGGAETQYF,TGTGCCAGCAGCTTGGCCGGCGTCGGGGGGGGAGGTGCGGAGACCCAGTACTTC
NA,TRBD1,TRBJ1-2,TRBV29-1,CSDRDRGLWEGYTF,TGCAGCGATCGGGACAGGGGGCTTTGGGAAGGCTACACCTTC
NA,NA,TRBJ2-6,TRBV29-1,CSVIDGTSGANVLTF,TGCAGCGTTATAGACGGCACCTCTGGGGCCAACGTCCTGACTTTC
few,NA,TRBJ1-1,TRBV21-1,CASSKRRLGSQTFF,TGTGCCAGCAGCAAAAGGAGGTTAGGGAGTCAGACTTTCTTT
few,NA,TRBJ2-7,TRBV10-3,CATSRELVLEQYF,TGTGCCACCAGTAGGGAGCTAGTCCTCGAGCAGTACTTC
many,TRBD1,TRBJ2-1,TRBV3-1,CASSQAGTAYNEQFF,TGTGCCAGCAGCCAGGCCGGGACAGCATACAATGAGCAGTTCTTC
many,NA,TRBJ2-7,TRBV3-1,CASSHDGDFRGYEQYF,TGTGCCAGCAGCCACGACGGGGACTTTAGGGGGTACGAGCAGTACTTC
many,NA,TRBJ2-5,TRBV11-2,CASSSTLGRGETQYF,TGTGCCAGCAGCTCGACACTAGGCCGGGGAGAGACCCAGTACTTC
few,NA,TRBJ1-5,TRBV2,CASGPNLPGTYQPQHF,TGTGCCAGCGGACCGAATCTCCCGGGGACCTATCAGCCCCAGCATTTT
few,NA,TRBJ1-1,TRBV20-1,CSVDTEAFF,TGCAGTGTTGACACTGAAGCTTTCTTT
NA,TRBD1,TRBJ1-2,TRBV6-6,CASRPPGQGGYGYTF,TGTGCCAGCAGACCGCCGGGACAGGGGGGCTATGGCTACACCTTC
many,TRBD1,TRBJ2-6,TRBV10-3,CAIGSAGGGGANVLTF,TGTGCCATCGGTTCGGCAGGGGGTGGTGGGGCCAACGTCCTGACTTTC
NA,TRBD2,TRBJ2-1,TRBV12-3/TRBV12-4,CASSLAGGIHNEQFF,TGTGCCAGCTCGCTAGCGGGGGGGATCCACAATGAGCAGTTCTTC
NA,NA,TRBJ1-1,TRBV5-1,CASSLDREDTEAFF,TGCGCCAGCAGCTTGGACCGGGAGGACACTGAAGCTTTCTTT
once,TRBD1,TRBJ2-7,TRBV20-1,CSASHPGGILTYEQYF,TGCAGTGCTAGTCACCCAGGGGGAATTCTAACCTACGAGCAGTACTTC
NA,TRBD1,TRBJ1-2,TRBV5-1,CASNPGQGNRDYGYTF,TGCGCCAGCAATCCGGGACAGGGAAACCGCGACTATGGCTACACCTTC
many,TRBD1,TRBJ2-7,TRBV7-2,CASSRQGYEQYF,TGTGCCAGCAGCCGACAGGGCTACGAGCAGTACTTC
many,NA,TRBJ1-6,TRBV20-1,CSASGGNNSPLHF,TGCAGTGCCTCGGGCGGGAATAATTCACCCCTCCACTTT
few,NA,TRBJ1-1,TRBV7-3,CASSLTGPAGEAFF,TGTGCCAGCAGCTTAACCGGACCGGCTGGTGAAGCTTTCTTT
once,TRBD1,TRBJ2-7,TRBV7-8,CASSPKTGIQYF,TGTGCCAGCAGCCCAAAGACAGGGATTCAGTACTTC